Listed below are T cell receptor beta chains from one sample, sequenced in a study of immune characterization of retroperitoneal liposarcoma. TCRdb independently ran MiXCR on the PCR reads; one entry per CDR3 protein. This table has some 20,000 distinct CDR3 sequences, 35% to 45% appearing once. Sequencing was performed on blood. All receptors come from a male donor with retroperitoneal liposarcoma. Each CDR3 is given with its conserved first and last residue. The D gene is left open where the match is weak. Rows give clone size only sometimes, using once, few, many, or a class for an expanded clone.

d_gene | abundance | j_gene | len | v_gene | CDR3aa | CDR3nt
TRBD1 | few | TRBJ1-1 | 16 | TRBV6-1 | CASRPRGQGDGSEAFF | TGTGCCAGCAGGCCCCGGGGGCAGGGGGACGGGAGTGAAGCTTTCTTT
- | few | TRBJ1-1 | 10 | TRBV12-3/TRBV12-4 | CASTLAEAFF | TGTGCCAGCACCCTGGCTGAAGCTTTCTTT
TRBD2 | few | TRBJ2-2 | 16 | TRBV27 | CASSYSSGGPTGELFF | TGTGCCAGCAGTTACTCTAGCGGGGGTCCCACCGGGGAGCTGTTTTTT
- | medium-sized | TRBJ2-1 | 14 | TRBV12-3/TRBV12-4 | CASSFLAEYNEQFF | TGTGCCAGCAGTTTTTTAGCGGAGTACAATGAGCAGTTCTTC
- | many | TRBJ1-2 | 15 | TRBV7-8 | CASSFSVAAFEGYTF | TGTGCCAGCAGCTTTAGCGTGGCGGCCTTCGAGGGCTACACCTTC
- | few | TRBJ2-2 | 15 | TRBV25-1 | CASSEGYANTGELFF | TGTGCCAGCAGTGAAGGCTATGCGAACACCGGGGAGCTGTTTTTT
- | many | TRBJ2-5 | 12 | TRBV11-3 | CASSITRNEQYF | TGTGCCAGCAGCATTACTAGGAATGAGCAGTACTTC
- | - | TRBJ2-3 | 13 | TRBV7-8 | CASSARLGDTQYF | TGTGCCAGCAGCGCCCGCCTTGGGGATACGCAGTATTTT
- | many | TRBJ2-1 | 14 | TRBV12-3/TRBV12-4 | CASSLWGPDNEQFF | TGTGCCAGCAGTTTATGGGGCCCGGACAATGAGCAGTTCTTC
TRBD2 | many | TRBJ2-5 | 15 | TRBV7-8 | CASSLATGRGETQYF | TGTGCCAGCAGCTTAGCGACGGGGAGGGGAGAGACCCAGTACTTC
- | - | TRBJ2-1 | 15 | TRBV7-2 | CASSLGTAGGDTQFF | TGTGCCAGCAGCCTTGGGACGGCAGGTGGAGATACGCAGTTCTTC
- | few | TRBJ1-2 | 14 | TRBV6-1 | CASSEAGGDYGYTF | TGTGCCAGCAGTGAAGCGGGGGGGGACTATGGCTACACCTTC
- | many | TRBJ2-1 | 16 | TRBV11-3 | CASSLDLGQSYNEQFF | TGTGCCAGCAGCTTAGATCTGGGACAAAGCTACAATGAGCAGTTCTTC
TRBD1 | once | TRBJ2-7 | 16 | TRBV6-1 | CASSRRGGTGKYEQYF | TGTGCCAGCAGTCGAAGGGGGGGGACAGGGAAATACGAGCAGTACTTC
TRBD2 | - | TRBJ2-2 | 15 | TRBV6-1 | CASSGLAGNTGELFF | TGTGCCAGCAGTGGACTAGCGGGGAACACCGGGGAGCTGTTTTTT
- | - | TRBJ2-1 | 14 | TRBV6-8 | CASVGGDSFYEQFF | TGTGCCTCGGTGGGGGGAGACAGCTTCTACGAGCAGTTCTTC
- | - | TRBJ2-3 | 15 | TRBV7-2 | CASSLDSLVTDTQYF | TGTGCCAGCAGCTTAGACAGCTTAGTCACAGATACGCAGTATTTT
TRBD2 | medium-sized | TRBJ2-3 | 19 | TRBV12-3/TRBV12-4 | CASSFGTSGGGTSTDTQYF | TGTGCCAGCAGCTTTGGGACTAGCGGGGGGGGAACTAGCACAGATACGCAGTATTTT
TRBD2 | medium-sized | TRBJ2-5 | 16 | TRBV7-9 | CASSSGTSGYGETQYF | TGTGCCAGCAGCTCCGGGACTAGCGGCTACGGAGAGACCCAGTACTTC
- | few | TRBJ2-5 | 12 | TRBV6-1 | CASESPYNEQYF | TGTGCCAGCGAAAGTCCCTACAATGAGCAGTACTTC
- | - | TRBJ1-3 | 18 | TRBV12-3/TRBV12-4 | CASSSDGVGGFSGNTIYF | TGTGCCAGCAGTTCAGATGGAGTGGGAGGGTTTAGTGGAAACACCATATATTTT
TRBD2 | few | TRBJ2-5 | 15 | TRBV12-3/TRBV12-4 | CASSHIAGTKRTQYF | TGTGCCAGCAGTCATATAGCGGGTACTAAGAGAACCCAGTACTTC
- | - | TRBJ2-5 | 12 | TRBV11-2 | CASSVDSETQYF | TGTGCCAGCAGCGTCGACTCGGAGACCCAGTACTTC
- | - | TRBJ2-1 | 14 | TRBV27 | CASSFGLPGNEQFF | TGTGCCAGCAGTTTCGGCCTCCCTGGGAATGAGCAGTTCTTC
TRBD1 | - | TRBJ2-1 | 16 | TRBV6-5 | CASSYSVSGQGSEQFF | TGTGCCAGCAGTTACTCCGTTTCGGGACAGGGGTCAGAGCAGTTCTTC
- | - | TRBJ1-5 | 15 | TRBV4-1 | CASSQEVRGSQPQHF | TGCGCCAGCAGCCAAGAAGTTAGAGGTAGCCAGCCCCAGCATTTT
- | many | TRBJ2-1 | 11 | TRBV7-2 | CASSWGGEQFF | TGTGCCAGCAGCTGGGGCGGTGAGCAGTTCTTC
- | many | TRBJ2-7 | 13 | TRBV27 | CASSLGPSYEQYF | TGTGCCAGCAGTTTGGGACCCTCCTACGAGCAGTACTTC
- | - | TRBJ2-6 | 15 | TRBV7-3 | CASSLGQSGANVLTF | TGTGCCAGCAGCCTAGGACAGTCAGGGGCCAACGTCCTGACTTTC
- | - | TRBJ2-7 | 15 | TRBV5-1 | CASSLVGTRRGEQYF | TGCGCCAGCAGCTTGGTTGGGACACGCAGGGGCGAGCAGTACTTC
TRBD1 | few | TRBJ1-2 | 14 | TRBV6-1 | CASSRGQNNYGYTF | TGTGCCAGCAGCCGGGGACAGAACAACTATGGCTACACCTTC
- | medium-sized | TRBJ2-7 | 13 | TRBV7-2 | CASSLDGGYEQYF | TGTGCCAGCAGCCTCGACGGGGGCTACGAGCAGTACTTC
- | - | TRBJ2-5 | 19 | TRBV4-1 | CASSQGLGRTASSYNEQYF | TGCGCCAGCAGCCAAGGCCTGGGGAGGACGGCGAGCTCCTACAATGAGCAGTACTTC
TRBD2 | - | TRBJ2-1 | 15 | TRBV4-1 | CASSRTSGSYNEQFF | TGTGCCAGCAGCCGGACTAGCGGTTCCTACAATGAGCAGTTCTTC
TRBD1 | - | TRBJ2-1 | 15 | TRBV27 | CASRLGQGGLNEQFF | TGTGCCAGCAGGCTGGGACAGGGCGGCCTCAATGAGCAGTTCTTC
TRBD1 | few | TRBJ2-1 | 14 | TRBV6-6 | CASSYGQGAYEQFF | TGTGCCAGCAGTTACGGACAGGGGGCCTACGAGCAGTTCTTC
- | many | TRBJ2-4 | 13 | TRBV6-5 | CASSRLGKNIQYF | TGTGCCAGCAGTCGACTAGGTAAAAACATTCAGTACTTC
TRBD1 | - | TRBJ2-7 | 15 | TRBV6-1 | CASSGTRQGWIEQYF | TGTGCCAGCAGTGGGACCCGACAGGGATGGATCGAGCAGTACTTC
- | medium-sized | TRBJ1-5 | 16 | TRBV6-8 | CASSPHGEKGNQPQHF | TGTGCCAGCAGCCCACATGGGGAAAAGGGAAATCAGCCCCAGCATTTT
TRBD1 | - | TRBJ2-5 | 15 | TRBV6-6 | CASSIRDRGPDEQYF | TGTGCCAGCAGCATCCGGGACAGGGGGCCCGATGAGCAGTACTTC
- | - | TRBJ2-3 | 17 | TRBV12-3/TRBV12-4 | CASSTETRGRREDTQYF | TGTGCCAGCAGTACGGAGACTAGGGGGAGACGGGAAGATACGCAGTATTTT
TRBD1 | - | TRBJ2-1 | 18 | TRBV6-1 | CASSEEGHRQGIGYEQFF | TGTGCCAGCAGTGAAGAAGGCCATAGACAGGGAATCGGATATGAGCAGTTCTTC